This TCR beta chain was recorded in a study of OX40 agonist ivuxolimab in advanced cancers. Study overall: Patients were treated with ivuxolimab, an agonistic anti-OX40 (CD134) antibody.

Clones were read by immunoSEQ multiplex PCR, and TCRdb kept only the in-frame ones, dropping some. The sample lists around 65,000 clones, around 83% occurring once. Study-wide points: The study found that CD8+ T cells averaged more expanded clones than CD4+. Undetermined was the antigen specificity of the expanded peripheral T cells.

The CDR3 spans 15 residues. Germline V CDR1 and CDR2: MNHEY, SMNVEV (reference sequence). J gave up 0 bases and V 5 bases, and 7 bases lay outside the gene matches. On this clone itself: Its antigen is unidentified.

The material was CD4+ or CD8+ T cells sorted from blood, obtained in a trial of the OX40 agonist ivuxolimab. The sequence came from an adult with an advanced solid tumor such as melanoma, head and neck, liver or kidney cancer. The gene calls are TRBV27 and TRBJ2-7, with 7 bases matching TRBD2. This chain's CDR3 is CASSPELAASYEQYF. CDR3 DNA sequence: TGTGCCAGCAGTCCTGAGCTAGCGGCCTCCTACGAGCAGTACTTC.